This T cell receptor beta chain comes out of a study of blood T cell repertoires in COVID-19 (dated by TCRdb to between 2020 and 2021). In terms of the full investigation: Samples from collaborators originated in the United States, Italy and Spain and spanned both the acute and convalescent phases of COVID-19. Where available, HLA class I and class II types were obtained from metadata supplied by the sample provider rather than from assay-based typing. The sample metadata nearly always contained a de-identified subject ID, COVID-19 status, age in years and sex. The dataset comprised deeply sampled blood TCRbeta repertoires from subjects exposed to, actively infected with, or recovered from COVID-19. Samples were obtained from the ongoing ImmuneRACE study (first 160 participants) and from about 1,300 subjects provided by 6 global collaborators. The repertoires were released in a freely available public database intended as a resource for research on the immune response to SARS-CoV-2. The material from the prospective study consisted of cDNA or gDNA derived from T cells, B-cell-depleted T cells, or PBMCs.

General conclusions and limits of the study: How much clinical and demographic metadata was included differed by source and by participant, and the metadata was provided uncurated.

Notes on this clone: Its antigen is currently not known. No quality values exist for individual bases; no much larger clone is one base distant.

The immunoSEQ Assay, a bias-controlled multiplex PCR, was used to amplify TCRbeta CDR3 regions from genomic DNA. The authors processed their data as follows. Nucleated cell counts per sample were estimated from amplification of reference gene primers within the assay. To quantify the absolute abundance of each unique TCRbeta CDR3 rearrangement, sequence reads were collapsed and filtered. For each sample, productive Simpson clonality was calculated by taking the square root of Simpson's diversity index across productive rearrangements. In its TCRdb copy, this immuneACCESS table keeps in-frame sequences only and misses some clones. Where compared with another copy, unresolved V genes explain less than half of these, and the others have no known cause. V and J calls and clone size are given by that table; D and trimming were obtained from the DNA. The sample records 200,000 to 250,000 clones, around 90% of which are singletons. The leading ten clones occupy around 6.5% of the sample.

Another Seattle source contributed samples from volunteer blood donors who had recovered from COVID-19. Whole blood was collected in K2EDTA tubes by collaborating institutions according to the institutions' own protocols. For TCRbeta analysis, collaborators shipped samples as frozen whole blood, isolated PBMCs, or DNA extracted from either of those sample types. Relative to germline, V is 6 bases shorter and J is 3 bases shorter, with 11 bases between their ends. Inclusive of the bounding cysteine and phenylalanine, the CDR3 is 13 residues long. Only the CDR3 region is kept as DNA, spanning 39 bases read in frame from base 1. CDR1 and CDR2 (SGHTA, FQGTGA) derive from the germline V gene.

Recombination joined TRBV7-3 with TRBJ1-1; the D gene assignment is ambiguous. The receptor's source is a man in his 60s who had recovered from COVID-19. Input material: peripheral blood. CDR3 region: CASRADRDTEAFF. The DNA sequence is TGTGCCAGCAGGGCCGATCGGGACACTGAAGCTTTCTTT.